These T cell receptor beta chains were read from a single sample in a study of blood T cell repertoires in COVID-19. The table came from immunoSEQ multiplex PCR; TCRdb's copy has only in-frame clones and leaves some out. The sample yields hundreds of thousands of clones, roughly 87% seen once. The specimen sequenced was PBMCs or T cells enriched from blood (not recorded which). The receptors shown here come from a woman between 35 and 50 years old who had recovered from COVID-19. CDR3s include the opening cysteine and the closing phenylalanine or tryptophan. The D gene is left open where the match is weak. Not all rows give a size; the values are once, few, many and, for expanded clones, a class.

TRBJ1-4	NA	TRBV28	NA	CASSSRDFSRGKGLANEKLFF	TGTGCCAGCAGTTCACGTGATTTCAGTCGGGGGAAAGGACTTGCTAATGAAAAACTGTTTTTT
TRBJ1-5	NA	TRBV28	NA	CASAGGSNQPQHF	TGTGCCAGCGCCGGGGGGTCCAATCAGCCCCAGCATTTT
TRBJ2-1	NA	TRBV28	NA	CATNSGHLFVQFF	TGTGCCACCAACTCGGGACACCTTTTTGTGCAGTTCTTC
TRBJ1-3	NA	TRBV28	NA	CASSFRLPSGNTIYF	TGTGCCAGCAGTTTTAGACTGCCGTCTGGAAACACCATATATTTT
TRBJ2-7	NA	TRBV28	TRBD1	CASSLGQGYEQYF	TGTGCCAGCAGTCTGGGACAGGGGTACGAGCAGTACTTC
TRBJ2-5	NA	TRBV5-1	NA	CASGHAGTVQETQYF	TGCGCCAGCGGGCATGCCGGGACTGTCCAAGAGACCCAGTACTTC
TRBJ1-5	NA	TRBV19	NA	CASMRVGDNSNQPQHF	TGTGCCAGTATGCGGGTCGGCGATAATAGCAATCAGCCCCAGCATTTT
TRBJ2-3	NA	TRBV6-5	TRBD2	CASSPGLPPTDTQYF	TGTGCCAGCAGTCCGGGACTACCTCCCACAGATACGCAGTATTTT
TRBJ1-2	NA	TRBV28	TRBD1	CASSRDRGNYGYTF	TGTGCCAGCAGCAGGGACAGGGGAAACTATGGCTACACCTTC
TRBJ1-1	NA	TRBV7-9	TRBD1	CASSDRGFGNTEAFF	TGTGCCAGCAGCGACAGGGGTTTCGGGAACACTGAAGCTTTCTTT
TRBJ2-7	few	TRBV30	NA	CAWSRYNQGPWYF	TGTGCCTGGAGTCGTTATAATCAGGGCCCCTGGTACTTC
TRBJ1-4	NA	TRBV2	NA	CASSETRVEEKLFF	TGTGCCAGCAGTGAGACTAGGGTGGAAGAAAAACTGTTTTTT
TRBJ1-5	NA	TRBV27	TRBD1	CASRGQGRQPQHF	TGTGCCAGCAGGGGACAGGGGCGGCAGCCCCAGCATTTT
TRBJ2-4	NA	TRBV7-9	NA	CASSLFDIQYF	TGTGCCAGCAGCTTATTCGACATTCAGTACTTC
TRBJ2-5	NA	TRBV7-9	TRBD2	CASSSLYAGGRRETQYF	TGTGCCAGCAGCTCCCTGTATGCCGGCGGGAGGCGGGAGACCCAGTACTTC
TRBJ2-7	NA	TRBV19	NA	CASSPVASASYEQYF	TGTGCCAGTAGTCCTGTCGCTAGCGCCTCCTACGAGCAGTACTTC
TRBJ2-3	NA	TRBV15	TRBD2	CATSAGVSNTQYF	TGTGCCACCAGCGCGGGAGTCTCAAATACGCAGTATTTT
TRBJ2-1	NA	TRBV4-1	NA	CASSPGQAEQFF	TGCGCCAGCAGCCCGGGACAAGCCGAGCAGTTCTTC
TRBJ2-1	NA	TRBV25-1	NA	CASSGGLDEQFF	TGTGCCAGCAGTGGAGGGTTGGATGAGCAGTTCTTC
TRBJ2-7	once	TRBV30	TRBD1	CACLGQATWEQYF	TGTGCCTGTTTGGGACAGGCAACTTGGGAGCAGTACTTC
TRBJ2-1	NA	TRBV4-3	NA	CASSQGLSSYNEQFF	TGCGCCAGCAGCCAAGGACTAAGCTCCTACAATGAGCAGTTCTTC
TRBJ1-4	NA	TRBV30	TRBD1	CAWAPGQNEKLFF	TGTGCCTGGGCCCCGGGACAGAATGAAAAACTGTTTTTT
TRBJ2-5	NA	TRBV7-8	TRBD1	CASSFATGGQETQYF	TGTGCCAGCAGCTTCGCAACAGGGGGCCAAGAGACCCAGTACTTC
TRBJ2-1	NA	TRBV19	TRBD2	CASSGVAGPSVTYNEQFF	TGTGCCTCCAGTGGAGTAGCGGGACCCTCGGTCACCTACAATGAGCAGTTCTTC
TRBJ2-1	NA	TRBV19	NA	CASSMQEPYNEQFF	TGTGCCAGTAGTATGCAGGAACCTTACAATGAGCAGTTCTTC
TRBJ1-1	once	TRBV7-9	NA	CASSFSAGEGSEAFF	TGTGCCAGCAGCTTTTCAGCGGGGGAAGGTTCGGAAGCTTTCTTT
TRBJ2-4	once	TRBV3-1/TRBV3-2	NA	CASSQLDSPKNIQYF	TGTGCCAGCAGCCAACTCGACAGCCCCAAAAACATTCAGTACTTC
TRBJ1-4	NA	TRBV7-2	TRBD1	CASSFRGSTNEKLFF	TGTGCCAGCAGCTTCAGGGGGTCAACTAATGAAAAACTGTTTTTT
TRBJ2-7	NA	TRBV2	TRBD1	CATLPGTGREYEQYF	TGTGCCACCCTACCCGGGACAGGGAGAGAGTACGAGCAGTACTTC
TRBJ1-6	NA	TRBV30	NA	CAVTREPPLANSPLHF	TGTGCCGTAACCCGGGAGCCGCCTTTGGCGAATTCACCCCTCCACTTT
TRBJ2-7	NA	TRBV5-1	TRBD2	CASSSGLASLSSYEQYF	TGCGCCAGCAGCTCGGGACTAGCCTCCCTTAGCTCCTACGAGCAGTACTTC
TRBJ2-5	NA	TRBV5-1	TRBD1	CASSTGQGRETQYF	TGCGCCAGCAGCACCGGACAGGGGAGAGAGACCCAGTACTTC
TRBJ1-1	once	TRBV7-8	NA	CASSLAGQMNTEAFF	TGTGCCAGCAGCTTAGCAGGACAGATGAACACTGAAGCTTTCTTT
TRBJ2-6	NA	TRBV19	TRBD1	CASTHRDSGANVLTF	TGTGCCAGTACACACAGGGACAGTGGGGCCAACGTCCTGACTTTC
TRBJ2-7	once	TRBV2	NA	CASSVQGTRQYF	TGTGCCAGCAGTGTACAGGGTACGAGGCAGTACTTC
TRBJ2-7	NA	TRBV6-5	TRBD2	CASSSRRASGYEQYF	TGTGCCAGCAGTTCACGAAGGGCTAGCGGCTACGAGCAGTACTTC
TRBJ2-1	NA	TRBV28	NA	CASTSRTDFYNEQFF	TGTGCCAGCACCTCCAGGACAGATTTTTACAATGAGCAGTTCTTC
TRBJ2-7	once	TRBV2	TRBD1	CASSPEGTGYYEQYF	TGTGCCAGCAGCCCAGAAGGGACAGGCTACTACGAGCAGTACTTC
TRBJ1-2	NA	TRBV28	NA	CASRSGNNYGYTF	TGTGCCAGCAGATCAGGCAATAACTATGGCTACACCTTC
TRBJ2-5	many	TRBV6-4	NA	CASMVVLGYF	TGTGCCAGCATGGTCGTACTTGGGTACTTC
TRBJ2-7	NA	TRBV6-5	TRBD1	CASTRDRGYEQYF	TGTGCCAGCACACGGGACAGAGGCTACGAGCAGTACTTC
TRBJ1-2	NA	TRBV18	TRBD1	CASSPASTGAANYGYTF	TGTGCCAGCTCACCAGCCTCCACAGGGGCCGCAAACTATGGCTACACCTTC
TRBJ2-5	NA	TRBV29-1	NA	CSVPLLDSQETQYF	TGCAGCGTTCCACTGTTGGACTCCCAAGAGACCCAGTACTTC
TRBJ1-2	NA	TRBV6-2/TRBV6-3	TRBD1	CASSPTGGNYGYTF	TGTGCCAGCAGTCCGACAGGGGGCAACTATGGCTACACCTTC
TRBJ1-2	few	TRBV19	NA	CASSISQVRYGYTF	TGTGCCAGTAGTATCAGCCAGGTCCGGTATGGCTACACCTTC
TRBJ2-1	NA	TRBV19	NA	CASSWGTLWGDEQFF	TGTGCCAGTAGTTGGGGGACCCTGTGGGGGGATGAGCAGTTCTTC
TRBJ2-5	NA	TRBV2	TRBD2	CASGGASGIQETQYF	TGTGCCAGCGGCGGCGCTAGCGGGATCCAAGAGACCCAGTACTTC
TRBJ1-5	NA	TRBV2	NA	CASSVRGQNNQPQHF	TGTGCCAGCAGTGTTAGGGGACAAAATAATCAGCCCCAGCATTTT
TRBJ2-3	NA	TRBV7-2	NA	CASSLGVTDTQYF	TGTGCCAGCTCACTGGGCGTCACAGATACGCAGTATTTT
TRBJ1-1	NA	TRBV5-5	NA	CASSLSGGPNTEAFF	TGTGCCAGCAGCTTGTCGGGAGGCCCGAACACTGAAGCTTTCTTT
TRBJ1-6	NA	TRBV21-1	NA	CASSKADTSPTSPLHF	TGTGCCAGCAGCAAAGCGGACACCTCTCCTACTTCACCCCTCCACTTT